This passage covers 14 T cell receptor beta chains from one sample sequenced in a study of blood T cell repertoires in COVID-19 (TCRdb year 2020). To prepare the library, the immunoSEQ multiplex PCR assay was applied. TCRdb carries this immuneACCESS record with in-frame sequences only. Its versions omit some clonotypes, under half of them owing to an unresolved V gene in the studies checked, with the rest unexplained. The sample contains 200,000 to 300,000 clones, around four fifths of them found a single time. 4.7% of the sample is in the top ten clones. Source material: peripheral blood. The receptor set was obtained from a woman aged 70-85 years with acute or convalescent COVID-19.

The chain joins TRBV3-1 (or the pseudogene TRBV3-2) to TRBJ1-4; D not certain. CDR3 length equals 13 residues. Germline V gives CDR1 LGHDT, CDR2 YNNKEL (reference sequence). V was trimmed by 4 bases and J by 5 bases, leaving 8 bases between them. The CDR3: CASSRAENEKLFF. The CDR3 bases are TGTGCCAGCAGCCGGGCAGAAAATGAAAAACTGTTTTTT.

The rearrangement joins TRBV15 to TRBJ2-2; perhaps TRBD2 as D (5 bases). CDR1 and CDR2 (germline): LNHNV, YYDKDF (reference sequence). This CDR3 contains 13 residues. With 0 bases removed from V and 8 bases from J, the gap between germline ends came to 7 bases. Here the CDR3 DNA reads TGTGCCACCAGCAGAGATTTAGCGGGGGAGCTGTTTTTT. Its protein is CATSRDLAGELFF.

The CDR3 nucleotides are TGTGCCAGCAGCCAGCGGGGGGGCGTCGATGAGCAGTTCTTC. Translated, it gives CASSQRGGVDEQFF. The rearrangement uses TRBV7-2 and TRBJ2-1; TRBD2 matches 10 bases. This CDR3 is 14 amino acids long. CDR1 and CDR2 (germline): SGHTA, FQGNSA. V shed 5 bases and J 8 bases; nucleotides not matched to a gene: 6.

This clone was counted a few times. The CDR3 here is CASSSGQGVTDTQYF. CDR3 DNA sequence: TGCGCCAGCAGCTCAGGACAGGGGGTAACAGATACGCAGTATTTT. The genes are TRBV5-1 and TRBJ2-3; 10 nucleotides agree with TRBD1. After removal of 3 bases from V and 3 bases from J, the junction contained 4 bases not matched to a gene. CDR3 size: 15 residues. Germline V gene sequence: CDR1 SGHRS, CDR2 YFSETQ.

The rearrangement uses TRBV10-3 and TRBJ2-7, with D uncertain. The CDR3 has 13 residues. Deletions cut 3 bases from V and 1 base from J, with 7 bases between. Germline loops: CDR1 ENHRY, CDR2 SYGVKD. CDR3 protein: CAISDLKSYEQYF. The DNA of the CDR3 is TGTGCCATCAGTGATTTAAAATCCTACGAGCAGTACTTC.

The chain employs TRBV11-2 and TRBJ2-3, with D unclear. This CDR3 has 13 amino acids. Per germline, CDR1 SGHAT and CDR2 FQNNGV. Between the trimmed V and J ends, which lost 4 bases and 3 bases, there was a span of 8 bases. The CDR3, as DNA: TGTGCCAGCAGCTCCTCCCCGACAGATACGCAGTATTTT. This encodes CASSSSPTDTQYF.

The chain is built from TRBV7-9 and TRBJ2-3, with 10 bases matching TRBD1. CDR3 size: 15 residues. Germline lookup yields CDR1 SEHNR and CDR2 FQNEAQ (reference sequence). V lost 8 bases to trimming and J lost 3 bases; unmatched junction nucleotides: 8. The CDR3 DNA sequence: TGTGCCAGCCAAGAGACAGGGGGCGGTACAGATACGCAGTATTTT. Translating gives CASQETGGGTDTQYF. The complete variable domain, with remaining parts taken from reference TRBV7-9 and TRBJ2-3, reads DTGVSQNPRHKITKRGQNVTFRCDPISEHNRLYWYRQTLGQGPEFLTYFQNEAQLEKSRLLSDRFSAERPKGSFSTLEIQRTEQGDSAMYLCASQETGGGTDTQYFGPGTRLTVL.

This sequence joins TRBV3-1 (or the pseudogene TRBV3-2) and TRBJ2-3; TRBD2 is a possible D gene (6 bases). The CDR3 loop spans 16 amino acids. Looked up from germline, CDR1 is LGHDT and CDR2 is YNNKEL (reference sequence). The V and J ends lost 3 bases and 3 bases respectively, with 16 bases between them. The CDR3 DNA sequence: TGTGCCAGCAGCCAGGCCTCATCAGGGAGGACAGATACGCAGTATTTT. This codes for CASSQASSGRTDTQYF.

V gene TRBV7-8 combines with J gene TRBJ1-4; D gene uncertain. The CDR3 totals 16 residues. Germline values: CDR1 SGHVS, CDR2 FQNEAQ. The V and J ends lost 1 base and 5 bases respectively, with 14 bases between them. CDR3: CASSLVIGRKNEKLFF. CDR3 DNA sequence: TGTGCCAGCAGCTTAGTAATCGGTCGAAAGAATGAAAAACTGTTTTTT.

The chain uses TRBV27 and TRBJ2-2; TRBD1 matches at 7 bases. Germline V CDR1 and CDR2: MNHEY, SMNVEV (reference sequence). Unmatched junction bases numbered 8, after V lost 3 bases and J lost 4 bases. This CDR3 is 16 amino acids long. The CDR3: CASSFIGGEGTGELFF. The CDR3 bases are TGTGCCAGCAGTTTTATAGGGGGCGAGGGCACCGGGGAGCTGTTTTTT.

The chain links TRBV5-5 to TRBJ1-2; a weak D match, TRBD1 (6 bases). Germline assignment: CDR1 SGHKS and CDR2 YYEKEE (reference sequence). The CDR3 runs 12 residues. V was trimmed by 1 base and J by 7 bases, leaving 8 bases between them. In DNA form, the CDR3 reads TGTGCCAGCAGCTTGACAGGGTCTGGCTACACCTTC. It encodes CASSLTGSGYTF.

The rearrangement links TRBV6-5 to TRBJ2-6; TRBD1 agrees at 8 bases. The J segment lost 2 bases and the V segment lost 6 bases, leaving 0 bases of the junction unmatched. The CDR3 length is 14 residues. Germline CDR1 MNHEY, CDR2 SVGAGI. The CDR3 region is CASRQGAGANVLTF. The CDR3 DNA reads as TGTGCCAGCAGACAGGGGGCTGGGGCCAACGTCCTGACTTTC.

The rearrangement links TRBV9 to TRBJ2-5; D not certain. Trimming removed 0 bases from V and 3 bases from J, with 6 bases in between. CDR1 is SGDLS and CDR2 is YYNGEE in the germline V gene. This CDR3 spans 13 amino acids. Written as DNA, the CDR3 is TGTGCCAGCAGCGTAGGACTTAAAGAGACCCAGTACTTC. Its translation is CASSVGLKETQYF.

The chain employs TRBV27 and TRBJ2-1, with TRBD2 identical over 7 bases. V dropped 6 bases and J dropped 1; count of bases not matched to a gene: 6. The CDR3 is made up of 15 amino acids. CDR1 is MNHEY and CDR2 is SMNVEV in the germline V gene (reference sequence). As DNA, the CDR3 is TGTGCCAGCAGGATCCCAGCGGGGTCCTACAATGAGCAGTTCTTC. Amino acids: CASRIPAGSYNEQFF.